The entry that follows covers one T cell receptor (beta chain) sequence. Sequencing was performed with immunoSEQ multiplex PCR; in TCRdb, only in-frame clones are kept and a portion is missing. This sample has 130,000 or so clones, with approximately 94% found just once. This entry comes from a study of control samples from healthy donors and cancer patients. V was shortened by 6 bases and J by 0 bases, with 21 bases between the two germline ends. Germline CDR1 reads KGHSH; CDR2 reads LQKENI. The CDR3 has 18 residues. Sequencing was performed on blood. This sequence was found in a man aged 35-49 years in good health. The chain links TRBV18 to TRBJ1-5; a possible D gene is TRBD1 (5 bases). This CDR3 reads CASSPMTVRLNSNQPQHF. Written as DNA, the CDR3 is TGTGCCAGCTCGCCTATGACAGTAAGACTAAATAGCAATCAGCCCCAGCATTTT.